This TCR beta chain was identified in a study of T-cell memory formation after mild COVID-19. Across the study: The study found TCR clusters largely donor specific. Study-level points and caveats: Those CD4+ clones that contracted were mainly in CM and EM (CD8+ ones in EMRA). In second-wave clones peaking day 37, SARS-CoV-2 specificity remained unconfirmed.

As for this clonotype: Antigen specificity is unknown.

Trimming at V came to 5 bases and at J to 2 bases, leaving 11 bases not matched to a gene. CDR1 and CDR2 (germline): SGHVS, FQNEAQ. The CDR3 is 17 amino acids. TCRdb fed the 5' RACE reads into MiXCR, producing one record per CDR3 protein. The sample lists 350,000 or so distinct CDR3 sequences; around a fifth were seen once. The clonotype was recovered from a man in his late teens or twenties who had mild COVID-19 (a few samples of this study predate the infection). Cell type and time point are not known. The gene calls are TRBV7-8 and TRBJ2-1; 8 positions agree with TRBD2. Input material: PBMCs or a T cell subset sorted from them (not recorded which). CDR3 nucleotides: TGTGCCAGCAGCCCAGCAGGCTTAGCGGGGACCTACAATGAGCAGTTCTTC. Its protein is CASSPAGLAGTYNEQFF.